This T cell receptor beta chain was retrieved from a study of CD8+ T cells in alopecia areata. The germline V gene has CDR1 MGHRA and CDR2 YSYEKL. The CDR3 is 16 amino acids. Trimming took 3 bases from V and 4 from J, leaving 19 bases between them. Sequencing relied on a cDNA template that was reverse transcribed from extracted RNA. Clones were sequenced by immunoSEQ multiplex PCR, and TCRdb holds only the in-frame ones, with some missing. The sample includes about 200,000 clones, just over 55% of them seen just once. Source material: CD8+ T cells sorted from blood. The genes are TRBV4-1 and TRBJ2-7, with D tentatively TRBD2 (6 bases). This receptor was taken from a human donor in good health. CDR3 nucleotides: TGCGCCAGCAGCCAGTCAGACCGGGACTCCGCTTACGAGCAGTACTTC. It translates to CASSQSDRDSAYEQYF.